The 15 T cell receptor beta chains listed next were all sequenced from one sample in a study of blood T cells in healthy people across ages. Next came a second PCR, run for about 7 to 12 cycles, which used a sample-barcoded 5' primer along with a J-beta primer mix. TCRdb reanalysed the 5' RACE reads using MiXCR and keeps one entry per CDR3 protein. The sample has some 880,000 distinct CDR3 sequences; approximately 35% are singletons. The sequencing sample was made of blood. The receptors were sampled from a man aged 18-30 years in good health.

J is TRBJ2-7 and V is TRBV12-3 or TRBV12-4; perhaps D is TRBD1 or TRBD2 (5 bases each). V was trimmed by 6 bases and J by 3 bases, leaving 15 bases between them. The CDR3 is 14 residues long. Here the CDR3 reads CASSPRAGHYEQYF. The CDR3 region has the DNA TGTGCCAGCAGCCCCAGGGCGGGCCACTACGAGCAGTACTTC.

This clonotype has only a few counts. The V gene is TRBV6-1, the J gene TRBJ1-2, with D possibly being TRBD1 (5 bases). Trimming left V 2 bases short and J 6 bases short, with 13 bases between. CDR1 and CDR2 from the germline V gene are MNHNS and SASEGT. This CDR3 is 14 amino acids long. As DNA, the CDR3 is TGTGCCAGCAGTGAAAGCCAGGGAGGCGATGGCTACACCTTC. Encoded protein: CASSESQGGDGYTF.

The genes are TRBV7-2 and TRBJ2-2; D is ambiguous. With 0 bases removed from V and 0 bases from J, the gap between germline ends came to 8 bases. Germline CDR1 is SGHTA and CDR2 is FQGNSA. There are 16 residues in the CDR3. Here the CDR3 DNA reads TGTGCCAGCAGCTTAGCTTACAGAACGAACACCGGGGAGCTGTTTTTT. Its protein is CASSLAYRTNTGELFF.

In this sample, this clonotype turned up a few times. The chain is built from TRBV9 and TRBJ1-1, with D hard to call. The CDR3 is made up of 13 amino acids. In germline, CDR1 is SGDLS, CDR2 YYNGEE. Trimming left V 3 bases short and J 8 bases short, with 14 bases between. The CDR3 spells CASSAMGLSEAFF. CDR3 coding DNA: TGTGCCAGCAGCGCGATGGGTTTGTCGGAAGCTTTCTTT.

This clonotype has a handful of counts. The genes are TRBV5-1 and TRBJ2-1; 10 bases map to TRBD1. J was trimmed by 8 bases and V by 4 bases; bases with no gene match: 12. CDR3 length equals 16 residues. Germline V gene data show CDR1 as SGHRS and CDR2 as YFSETQ. Here the CDR3 DNA reads TGCGCCAGCAGCGGCCGTGAGACAGGGGGCAGGGATGAGCAGTTCTTC. The encoded protein is CASSGRETGGRDEQFF. Full variable domain (missing parts from reference TRBV5-1 and TRBJ2-1): KAGVTQTPRYLIKTRGQQVTLSCSPISGHRSVSWYQQTPGQGLQFLFEYFSETQRNKGNFPGRFSGRQFSNSRSEMNVSTLELGDSALYLCASSGRETGGRDEQFFGPGTRLTVL.

This clonotype was seen a handful of times. V gene TRBV6-6 combines with J gene TRBJ1-4; 9 nucleotides align to TRBD1. This CDR3 has 15 residues. With V trimmed by 5 bases and J by 4 bases, 5 bases remained unmatched. Germline assignment: CDR1 MNHNY and CDR2 SVGAGI (reference sequence). CDR3 in DNA: TGTGCCAGCAGTCGACCGGGACAGGGTAATGAAAAACTGTTTTTT. Protein sequence: CASSRPGQGNEKLFF.

This clonotype was detected only once. The chain recombines TRBV2 with TRBJ1-5; TRBD1 matches 12 bases. Unmatched junction bases numbered 6, after V lost 6 bases and J lost 6 bases. The CDR3 length is 15 residues. Germline CDR1 and CDR2: SNHLY and FYNNEI. In DNA, the CDR3 is TGTGCCAGCAGCGAGGGACAGGGGGCTCGTCAGCCCCAGCATTTT. Translating it yields CASSEGQGARQPQHF.

At least ten counts were recorded for this clonotype. This chain uses TRBV10-3 with TRBJ2-3, with unresolved D. CDR1 is ENHRY and CDR2 is SYGVKD in the germline V gene. This CDR3 contains 11 residues. The ends were cut back, 5 bases at V and 6 bases at J, with 6 bases in the middle. DNA of the CDR3: TGTGCCATCAGTATCGGGGATACGCAGTATTTT. It encodes CAISIGDTQYF.

This clonotype was detected a few times. The chain recombines TRBV15 with TRBJ2-1, with 7 bases fitting TRBD1. Germline assignment: CDR1 LNHNV and CDR2 YYDKDF (reference sequence). The junction had 9 bases not matched to a gene; V was cut back by 8 bases and J by 5 bases. There are 14 residues in the CDR3. In DNA form, the CDR3 reads TGTGCCACCCATCAACAGGGGACAGACAATGAGCAGTTCTTC. It is translated as CATHQQGTDNEQFF.

This clonotype was seen a few times. V and J are TRBV3-1 and TRBJ1-2; D might be TRBD1 (5 bases). The germline gives CDR1 LGHDT, CDR2 YNNKEL (reference sequence). With 4 bases removed from V and 5 bases from J, the gap between germline ends came to 26 bases. CDR3 length: 18 amino acids. The CDR3 nucleotides are TGTGCCAGCAGCCCAAACCGAATCTACAGGACGGAGGGGTATGGCTACACCTTC. It codes for CASSPNRIYRTEGYGYTF.

This chain connects TRBV7-2 to TRBJ2-1, with 12 bases that match TRBD2. The trim removed 1 base at V and 8 bases at J, leaving 9 bases unmatched. The germline V gene has CDR1 SGHTA and CDR2 FQGNSA. CDR3 length: 17 residues. The CDR3 DNA reads as TGTGCCAGCAGCTTAGATCTAGCGGGGGGGCCGGGGTATGAGCAGTTCTTC. Amino acid sequence: CASSLDLAGGPGYEQFF.

This clonotype was counted ten times or more. The chain carries TRBV12-3 or TRBV12-4 and TRBJ2-3, with D possibly being TRBD2 (5 bases). With 2 bases removed from V and 4 bases from J, the gap between germline ends came to 10 bases. This CDR3 is 14 amino acids long. CDR3 in DNA: TGTGCCAGCAGTTTAACGGGGAACGCAGATACGCAGTATTTT. Its protein is CASSLTGNADTQYF.

This clonotype was picked up a small number of times. The chain carries TRBV4-1 and TRBJ1-5; TRBD1 might be the D (5 bases). Trimming removed 4 bases from V and 1 base from J, with 14 bases in between. The germline gives CDR1 MGHRA, CDR2 YSYEKL. This CDR3 has 16 residues. The CDR3 DNA is TGCGCCAGCAGCCGGGAGGGACGGCCCAGCAATCAGCCCCAGCATTTT. It yields the protein CASSREGRPSNQPQHF.

The V gene is TRBV25-1, the J gene TRBJ2-7, with unresolved D. The V end was cut by 2 bases, the J end by 5 bases, with 10 bases between. The length of the CDR3 is 13 residues. From germline, CDR1 is MGHDK and CDR2 SYGVNS. The CDR3 loop is CASSETNDDEQYF. CDR3 in DNA: TGTGCCAGCAGTGAAACCAACGACGACGAGCAGTACTTC.

The V and J genes are TRBV10-3 and TRBJ1-2; 9 nucleotides line up with TRBD1. V trimming: 6 bases; J trimming: 4 bases; junction bases outside the gene matches: 3. This CDR3 region has 13 residues. CDR1 and CDR2 (germline): ENHRY, SYGVKD. CDR3 DNA: TGTGCCATCAGAGGACAGGGGACCTATGGCTACACCTTC. Amino acids: CAIRGQGTYGYTF.